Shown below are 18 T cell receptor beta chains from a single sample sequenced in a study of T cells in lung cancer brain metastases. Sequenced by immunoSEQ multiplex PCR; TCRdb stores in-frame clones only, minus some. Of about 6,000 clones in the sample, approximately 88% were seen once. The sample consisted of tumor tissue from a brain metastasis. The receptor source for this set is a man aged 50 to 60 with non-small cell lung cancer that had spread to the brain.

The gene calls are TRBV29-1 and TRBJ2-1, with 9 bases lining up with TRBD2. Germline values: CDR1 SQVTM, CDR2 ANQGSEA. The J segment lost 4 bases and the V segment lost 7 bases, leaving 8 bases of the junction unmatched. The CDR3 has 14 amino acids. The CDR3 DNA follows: TGCAGCGGTCATCTGACTAGCGGTTACAATGAGCAGTTCTTC. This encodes CSGHLTSGYNEQFF.

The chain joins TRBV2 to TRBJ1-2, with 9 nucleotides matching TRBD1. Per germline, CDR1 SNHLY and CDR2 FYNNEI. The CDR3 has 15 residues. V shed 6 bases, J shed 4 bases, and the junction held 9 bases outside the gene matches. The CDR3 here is CASRRDREKLYGYTF. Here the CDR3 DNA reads TGTGCCAGCAGGAGGGACAGGGAAAAACTCTATGGCTACACCTTC.

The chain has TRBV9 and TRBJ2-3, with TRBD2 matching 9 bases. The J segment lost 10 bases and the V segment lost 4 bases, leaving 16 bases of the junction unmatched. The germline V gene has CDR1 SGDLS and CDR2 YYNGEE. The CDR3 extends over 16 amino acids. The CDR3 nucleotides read TGTGCCAGCAGCTGGATAGCGGGGGATCAGCGGGGGCCGCAGTATTTT. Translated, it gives CASSWIAGDQRGPQYF.

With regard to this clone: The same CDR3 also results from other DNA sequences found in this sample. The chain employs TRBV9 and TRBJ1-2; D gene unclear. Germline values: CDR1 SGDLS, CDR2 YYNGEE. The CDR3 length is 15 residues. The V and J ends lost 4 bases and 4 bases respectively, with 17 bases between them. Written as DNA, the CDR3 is TGTGCCAGCAGCCCCTCCCCAGAGGGCGGCTATGGCTACACCTTC. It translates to CASSPSPEGGYGYTF.

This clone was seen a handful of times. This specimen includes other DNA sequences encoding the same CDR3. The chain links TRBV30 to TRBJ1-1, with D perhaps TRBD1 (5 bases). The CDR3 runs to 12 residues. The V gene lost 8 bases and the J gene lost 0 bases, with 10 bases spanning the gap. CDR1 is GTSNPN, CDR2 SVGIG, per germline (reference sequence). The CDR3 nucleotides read TGTGCCCGGGGACTCTTGAACACTGAAGCTTTCTTT. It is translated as CARGLLNTEAFF.

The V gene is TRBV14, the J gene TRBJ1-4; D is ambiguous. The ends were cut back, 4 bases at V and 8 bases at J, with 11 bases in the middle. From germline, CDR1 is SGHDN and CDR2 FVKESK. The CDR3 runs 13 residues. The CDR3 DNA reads TGTGCCAGCAGCCGAAGCACGCGGGAAAAACTGTTTTTT. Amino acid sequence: CASSRSTREKLFF.

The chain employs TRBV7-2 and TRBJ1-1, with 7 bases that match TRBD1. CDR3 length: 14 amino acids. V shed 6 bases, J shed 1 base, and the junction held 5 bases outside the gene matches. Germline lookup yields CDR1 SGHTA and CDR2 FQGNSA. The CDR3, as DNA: TGTGCCAGCAGGACGGGACAGAGGAACACTGAAGCTTTCTTT. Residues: CASRTGQRNTEAFF.

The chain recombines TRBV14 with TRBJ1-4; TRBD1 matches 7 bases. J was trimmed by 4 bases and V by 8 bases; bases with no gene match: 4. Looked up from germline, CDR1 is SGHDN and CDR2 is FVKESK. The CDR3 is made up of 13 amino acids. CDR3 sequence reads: CASQRQGNEKLFF. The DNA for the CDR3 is TGTGCCAGCCAACGACAGGGTAATGAAAAACTGTTTTTT.

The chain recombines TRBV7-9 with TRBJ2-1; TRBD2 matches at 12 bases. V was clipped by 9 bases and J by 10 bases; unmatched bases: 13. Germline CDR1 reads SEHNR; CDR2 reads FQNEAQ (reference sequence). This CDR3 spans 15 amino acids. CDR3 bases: TGTGCCAGTTTGGCTAGCGGGGGGGCCTTGAGGGAGCAGTTCTTC. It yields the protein CASLASGGALREQFF.

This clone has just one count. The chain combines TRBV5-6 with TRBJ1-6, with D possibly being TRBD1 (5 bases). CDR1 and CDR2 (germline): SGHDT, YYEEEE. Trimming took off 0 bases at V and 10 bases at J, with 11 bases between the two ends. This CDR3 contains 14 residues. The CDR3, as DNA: TGTGCCAGCAGCTTGGTCGTCTGGGACTCACCCCTCCACTTT. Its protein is CASSLVVWDSPLHF.

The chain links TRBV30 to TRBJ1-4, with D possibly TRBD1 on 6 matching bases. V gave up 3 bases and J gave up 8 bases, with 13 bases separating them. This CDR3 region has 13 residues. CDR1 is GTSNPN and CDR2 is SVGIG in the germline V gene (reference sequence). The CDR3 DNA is TGTGCCTGGAGCATAGGGGGATTCGAAAAACTGTTTTTT. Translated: CAWSIGGFEKLFF. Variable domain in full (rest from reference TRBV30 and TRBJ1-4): SQTIHQWPATLVQPVGSPLSLECTVEGTSNPNLYWYRQAAGRGLQLLFYSVGIGQISSEVPQNLSASRPQDRQFILSSKKLLLSDSGFYLCAWSIGGFEKLFFGSGTQLSVL.

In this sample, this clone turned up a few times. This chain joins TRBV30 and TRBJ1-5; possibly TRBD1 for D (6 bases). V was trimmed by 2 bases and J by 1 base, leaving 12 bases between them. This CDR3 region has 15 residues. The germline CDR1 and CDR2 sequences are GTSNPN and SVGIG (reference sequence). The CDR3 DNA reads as TGTGCCTGGAGTACGTCGGGGGCGAGCAATCAGCCCCAGCATTTT. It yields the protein CAWSTSGASNQPQHF. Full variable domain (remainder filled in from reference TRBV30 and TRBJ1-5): SQTIHQWPATLVQPVGSPLSLECTVEGTSNPNLYWYRQAAGRGLQLLFYSVGIGQISSEVPQNLSASRPQDRQFILSSKKLLLSDSGFYLCAWSTSGASNQPQHFGDGTRLSIL.

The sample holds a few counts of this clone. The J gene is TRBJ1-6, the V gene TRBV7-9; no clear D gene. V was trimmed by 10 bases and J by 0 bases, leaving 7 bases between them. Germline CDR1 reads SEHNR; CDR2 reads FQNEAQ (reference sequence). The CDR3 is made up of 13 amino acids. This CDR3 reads CATESSYNSPLHF. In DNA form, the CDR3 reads TGTGCCACCGAGAGCTCCTATAATTCACCCCTCCACTTT.

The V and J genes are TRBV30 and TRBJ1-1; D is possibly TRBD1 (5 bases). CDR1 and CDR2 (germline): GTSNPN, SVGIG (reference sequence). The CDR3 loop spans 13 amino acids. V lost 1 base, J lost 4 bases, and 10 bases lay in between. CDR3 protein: CAWSEWGSTEAFF. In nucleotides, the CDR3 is TGTGCCTGGAGTGAATGGGGGAGCACTGAAGCTTTCTTT.

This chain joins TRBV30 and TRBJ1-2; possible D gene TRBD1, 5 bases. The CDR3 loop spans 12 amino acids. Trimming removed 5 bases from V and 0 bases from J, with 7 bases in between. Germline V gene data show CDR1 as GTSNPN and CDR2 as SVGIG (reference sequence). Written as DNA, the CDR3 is TGTGCCTGGGAGACAGCTAACTATGGCTACACCTTC. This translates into CAWETANYGYTF.

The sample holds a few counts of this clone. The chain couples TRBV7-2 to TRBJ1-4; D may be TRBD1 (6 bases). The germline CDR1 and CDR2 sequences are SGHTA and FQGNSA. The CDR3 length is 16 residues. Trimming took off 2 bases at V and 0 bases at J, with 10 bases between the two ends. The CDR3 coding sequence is TGTGCCAGCAGCTTAATCAGACAGGCAACTAATGAAAAACTGTTTTTT. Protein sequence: CASSLIRQATNEKLFF.

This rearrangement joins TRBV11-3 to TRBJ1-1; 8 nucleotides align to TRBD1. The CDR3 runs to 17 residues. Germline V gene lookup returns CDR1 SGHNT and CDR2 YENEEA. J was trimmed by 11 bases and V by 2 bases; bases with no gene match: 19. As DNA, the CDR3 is TGTGCCAGCAGCTTACCGTCGGCAGGGGGCGATATTCCCGCGGCTTTCTTT. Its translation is CASSLPSAGGDIPAAFF.

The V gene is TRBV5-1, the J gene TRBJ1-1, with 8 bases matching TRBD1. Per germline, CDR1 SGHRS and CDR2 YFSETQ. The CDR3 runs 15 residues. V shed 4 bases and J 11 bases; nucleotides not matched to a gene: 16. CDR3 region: CASSPGQGMSLPAFF. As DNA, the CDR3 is TGCGCCAGCAGCCCCGGACAGGGTATGTCCCTCCCCGCTTTCTTT.